This is a list of T cell receptor beta chains from one sample in a study of T cell repertoires in cytomegalovirus infection. TCRdb re-called the reads with MiXCR, one entry per CDR3 protein. Here the sample spans a few hundred thousand distinct CDR3 sequences, 15% to 20% being singletons. Sequencing was performed on CD8+ T cells from PBMCs. The receptor set was obtained from a human donor in good health (CMV status not recorded). Some clones in this sample may be carry-over from other donors' samples. Each CDR3 is given with its conserved first and last residue. The D gene is left open where the match is weak. Some rows mark clone size as missing; the rest say once, few, many or name a class of expanded clone.

v_call: TRBV14
d_call: NA
j_call: TRBJ2-5
clone_size: many
cdr3_length: 14
cdr3_nt: TGTGCCAGCAGCCAAGAGGGACTGGGGGAGACCCAGTACTTC
cdr3_aa: CASSQEGLGETQYF

v_call: TRBV28
d_call: NA
j_call: TRBJ1-2
clone_size: NA
cdr3_length: 13
cdr3_nt: TGTGCCAGCAGCCCTCGAAACGAGGGAGGCTACACCTTC
cdr3_aa: CASSPRNEGGYTF

v_call: TRBV27
d_call: NA
j_call: TRBJ2-2
clone_size: NA
cdr3_length: 15
cdr3_nt: TGTGCCAGCAACGACAGGAAAACGAACACCGGGGAGCTGTTTTTT
cdr3_aa: CASNDRKTNTGELFF

v_call: TRBV29-1
d_call: TRBD2
j_call: TRBJ2-1
clone_size: few
cdr3_length: 15
cdr3_nt: TGCAGCGCCCAAGGCCTAGCGGGGATAGACAATGAGCAGTTCTTC
cdr3_aa: CSAQGLAGIDNEQFF

v_call: TRBV12-3/TRBV12-4
d_call: NA
j_call: TRBJ1-1
clone_size: many
cdr3_length: 12
cdr3_nt: TGTGCCAGCAGTTTATCAGGCACTGAAGCTTTCTTT
cdr3_aa: CASSLSGTEAFF

v_call: TRBV7-8
d_call: NA
j_call: TRBJ2-1
clone_size: many
cdr3_length: 12
cdr3_nt: TGTGCCAGCAGCTTACTAAACAATGAGCAGTTCTTC
cdr3_aa: CASSLLNNEQFF

v_call: TRBV28
d_call: NA
j_call: TRBJ2-7
clone_size: NA
cdr3_length: 16
cdr3_nt: TGTGCCAGCAGTTTGGGTGAGGCAGGCCGAGGTGACGAGCAGTACTTC
cdr3_aa: CASSLGEAGRGDEQYF

v_call: TRBV7-8
d_call: NA
j_call: TRBJ1-5
clone_size: many
cdr3_length: 15
cdr3_nt: TGTGCCAGCAGCTTAGGACACAGGGACAATCAGCCCCAGCATTTT
cdr3_aa: CASSLGHRDNQPQHF

v_call: TRBV25-1
d_call: NA
j_call: TRBJ2-1
clone_size: many
cdr3_length: 13
cdr3_nt: TGTGCCAGCAGTTTAGGGGACCACAATGAGCAGTTCTTC
cdr3_aa: CASSLGDHNEQFF

v_call: TRBV6-2/TRBV6-3
d_call: NA
j_call: TRBJ2-3
clone_size: few
cdr3_length: 11
cdr3_nt: TGTGCCACCTACGGGGGAGATACGCAGTATTTT
cdr3_aa: CATYGGDTQYF

v_call: TRBV7-2
d_call: NA
j_call: TRBJ2-1
clone_size: many
cdr3_length: 16
cdr3_nt: TGTGCCAGCAGCTTAGTTGAGCAGTTGCCTTTCAATGAGCAGTTCTTC
cdr3_aa: CASSLVEQLPFNEQFF

v_call: TRBV7-9
d_call: NA
j_call: TRBJ2-5
clone_size: NA
cdr3_length: 14
cdr3_nt: TGTGCCAGCAGGCGCGAGGGAGGAGAAGAGACCCAGTACTTC
cdr3_aa: CASRREGGEETQYF

v_call: TRBV2
d_call: NA
j_call: TRBJ2-5
clone_size: few
cdr3_length: 15
cdr3_nt: TGTGCCAGCAGTGAAAGAAACCGGGCCCAAGAGACCCAGTACTTC
cdr3_aa: CASSERNRAQETQYF

v_call: TRBV20-1
d_call: NA
j_call: TRBJ1-2
clone_size: NA
cdr3_length: 12
cdr3_nt: TGCAGTGCATATCAGGCGAATGATGGCTACACCTTC
cdr3_aa: CSAYQANDGYTF

v_call: TRBV15
d_call: NA
j_call: TRBJ2-3
clone_size: few
cdr3_length: 15
cdr3_nt: TGTGCCACCAGCCCCCGGCGACTCGGAACGGATACGCAGTATTTT
cdr3_aa: CATSPRRLGTDTQYF

v_call: TRBV28
d_call: TRBD1
j_call: TRBJ1-1
clone_size: few
cdr3_length: 12
cdr3_nt: TGTGCCAGCAGTTTACGGGACAGGGAAGCTTTCTTT
cdr3_aa: CASSLRDREAFF

v_call: TRBV7-2
d_call: NA
j_call: TRBJ2-7
clone_size: many
cdr3_length: 15
cdr3_nt: TGTGCCAGCAGCCCAACAGGGCTTCTGTCCTACGAGCAGTACTTC
cdr3_aa: CASSPTGLLSYEQYF

v_call: TRBV7-9
d_call: NA
j_call: TRBJ2-7
clone_size: few
cdr3_length: 16
cdr3_nt: TGTGCCAGCAGCTTAGCTTTTTCCTGGACAAACTACGAGCAGTACTTC
cdr3_aa: CASSLAFSWTNYEQYF

v_call: TRBV6-2/TRBV6-3
d_call: NA
j_call: TRBJ1-1
clone_size: few
cdr3_length: 12
cdr3_nt: TGTGCCAGCAGTTACTCGAACCTAGAAGCTTTCTTT
cdr3_aa: CASSYSNLEAFF

v_call: TRBV29-1
d_call: NA
j_call: TRBJ1-1
clone_size: NA
cdr3_length: 14
cdr3_nt: TGCAGCGTTGAAGCTCCGGACAGGAACACTGAAGCTTTCTTT
cdr3_aa: CSVEAPDRNTEAFF

v_call: TRBV7-8
d_call: NA
j_call: TRBJ2-5
clone_size: many
cdr3_length: 15
cdr3_nt: TGTGCCAGCAGAGAGAGACCGCGACTCCAAGAGACCCAGTACTTC
cdr3_aa: CASRERPRLQETQYF

v_call: TRBV2
d_call: NA
j_call: TRBJ1-2
clone_size: NA
cdr3_length: 15
cdr3_nt: TGTGCCAGCAGTGTGGGAGACAGAAGTTCCTATGGCTACACCTTC
cdr3_aa: CASSVGDRSSYGYTF

v_call: TRBV6-6
d_call: NA
j_call: TRBJ2-1
clone_size: NA
cdr3_length: 15
cdr3_nt: TGTGCCAGCAGTTACGAACTAACGACCTACAATGAGCAGTTCTTC
cdr3_aa: CASSYELTTYNEQFF

v_call: TRBV20-1
d_call: NA
j_call: TRBJ2-7
clone_size: NA
cdr3_length: 17
cdr3_nt: TGCAGTGCTAGAGATTCGGACTCGCCGGGGAGCCCCTACGAGCAGTACTTC
cdr3_aa: CSARDSDSPGSPYEQYF

v_call: TRBV6-1
d_call: NA
j_call: TRBJ1-3
clone_size: few
cdr3_length: 14
cdr3_nt: TGTGCCAGCAGTGAAGCGGGCTCTGGAAACACCATATATTTT
cdr3_aa: CASSEAGSGNTIYF

v_call: TRBV4-2
d_call: TRBD1
j_call: TRBJ1-2
clone_size: NA
cdr3_length: 15
cdr3_nt: TGTGCCAGCAGCCAACCCGGGACAGGTGCTTGGGGCTACACCTTC
cdr3_aa: CASSQPGTGAWGYTF

v_call: TRBV7-9
d_call: TRBD1
j_call: TRBJ1-1
clone_size: few
cdr3_length: 14
cdr3_nt: TGTGCCAGCAGCTCGGACAGGGGGCGGGCTGAAGCTTTCTTT
cdr3_aa: CASSSDRGRAEAFF

v_call: TRBV29-1
d_call: NA
j_call: TRBJ1-3
clone_size: many
cdr3_length: 16
cdr3_nt: TGCAGCGTTGAAAGCAGGGAAGGTTTCTCTGGAAACACCATATATTTT
cdr3_aa: CSVESREGFSGNTIYF

v_call: TRBV7-8
d_call: TRBD1
j_call: TRBJ2-5
clone_size: NA
cdr3_length: 14
cdr3_nt: TGTGCCAGCAGCCTACGACAGGGAGTGGAGACCCAGTACTTC
cdr3_aa: CASSLRQGVETQYF

v_call: TRBV13
d_call: TRBD2
j_call: TRBJ2-7
clone_size: NA
cdr3_length: 16
cdr3_nt: TGTGCCAGCAGCCACCGGGGTGCGGGACTAGGCTACGAGCAGTACTTC
cdr3_aa: CASSHRGAGLGYEQYF

v_call: TRBV7-8
d_call: NA
j_call: TRBJ2-5
clone_size: many
cdr3_length: 13
cdr3_nt: TGTGCCAGCAGCTACGGATCGGGAGAGACCCAGTACTTC
cdr3_aa: CASSYGSGETQYF

v_call: TRBV12-3/TRBV12-4
d_call: TRBD2
j_call: TRBJ2-7
clone_size: few
cdr3_length: 17
cdr3_nt: TGTGCCAGCAGACCAGGGACTAGCTCCGGATTTACCTACGAGCAGTACTTC
cdr3_aa: CASRPGTSSGFTYEQYF

v_call: TRBV6-2/TRBV6-3
d_call: TRBD1
j_call: TRBJ2-1
clone_size: few
cdr3_length: 15
cdr3_nt: TGTGCCAGCAGCCCGACAGGGCTAGCCTACAATGAGCAGTTCTTC
cdr3_aa: CASSPTGLAYNEQFF

v_call: TRBV4-2
d_call: NA
j_call: TRBJ2-3
clone_size: many
cdr3_length: 12
cdr3_nt: TGTGCCAGCAGCGGGGAAGGGGATACGCAGTATTTT
cdr3_aa: CASSGEGDTQYF

v_call: TRBV28
d_call: TRBD1
j_call: TRBJ2-4
clone_size: NA
cdr3_length: 17
cdr3_nt: TGTGCCAGCAGTTCCCCGGGACAGGGTAACACCAAAAACATTCAGTACTTC
cdr3_aa: CASSSPGQGNTKNIQYF

v_call: TRBV20-1
d_call: TRBD1
j_call: TRBJ1-5
clone_size: NA
cdr3_length: 14
cdr3_nt: TGCAGTGCTTGGGACAGGGGATTGAATCAGCCCCAGCATTTT
cdr3_aa: CSAWDRGLNQPQHF

v_call: TRBV6-1
d_call: NA
j_call: TRBJ2-2
clone_size: NA
cdr3_length: 14
cdr3_nt: TGTGCCACCCGCGGGCCAGACCGCACCGGGGAGCTGTTTTTT
cdr3_aa: CATRGPDRTGELFF

v_call: TRBV27
d_call: NA
j_call: TRBJ1-1
clone_size: few
cdr3_length: 13
cdr3_nt: TGTGCCAGCAGTTTTACTACGAACACTGAAGCTTTCTTT
cdr3_aa: CASSFTTNTEAFF

v_call: TRBV14
d_call: NA
j_call: TRBJ2-1
clone_size: few
cdr3_length: 15
cdr3_nt: TGTGCCAGCAGCCTGCCAGGCGGCCCCTACAATGAGCAGTTCTTC
cdr3_aa: CASSLPGGPYNEQFF

v_call: TRBV9
d_call: NA
j_call: TRBJ2-5
clone_size: NA
cdr3_length: 18
cdr3_nt: TGTGCCAGCAGCGTAAGTTATTTATCGGACAGCCCACAAGAGACCCAGTACTTC
cdr3_aa: CASSVSYLSDSPQETQYF

v_call: TRBV7-2
d_call: NA
j_call: TRBJ1-5
clone_size: many
cdr3_length: 16
cdr3_nt: TGTGCCAGCAGCTTAGCGGGACGGGGGGCCGGTCAGCCCCAGCATTTT
cdr3_aa: CASSLAGRGAGQPQHF

v_call: TRBV10-3
d_call: NA
j_call: TRBJ1-1
clone_size: NA
cdr3_length: 15
cdr3_nt: TGTGCCATCAGTAAGACAGGCAACCCGAACACTGAAGCTTTCTTT
cdr3_aa: CAISKTGNPNTEAFF

v_call: TRBV6-2/TRBV6-3
d_call: NA
j_call: TRBJ1-1
clone_size: many
cdr3_length: 15
cdr3_nt: TGTGCCAGCAGTTATATAGGATTCCCGAACACTGAAGCTTTCTTT
cdr3_aa: CASSYIGFPNTEAFF

v_call: TRBV27
d_call: TRBD2
j_call: TRBJ2-1
clone_size: many
cdr3_length: 15
cdr3_nt: TGTGCCAGCAGTTTGATAGCGGGGGGCTACAATGAGCAGTTCTTC
cdr3_aa: CASSLIAGGYNEQFF

v_call: TRBV20-1
d_call: NA
j_call: TRBJ1-5
clone_size: many
cdr3_length: 15
cdr3_nt: TGCAGTGCTAGAGGAGGGGGTTTTGATAGTCAGCCCCAGCATTTT
cdr3_aa: CSARGGGFDSQPQHF

v_call: TRBV15
d_call: NA
j_call: TRBJ1-1
clone_size: many
cdr3_length: 14
cdr3_nt: TGTGCCACCAGCAGCGGTAAGATGAACACTGAAGCTTTCTTT
cdr3_aa: CATSSGKMNTEAFF